The 23 T cell receptor beta chains below were found in one sample sequenced in a study of blood T cells in healthy people across ages. Primed by a sample-barcoded 5' primer and a J-beta primer mix, a second PCR proceeded for 7 to 11 cycles. TCRdb re-called the 5' RACE reads with MiXCR, one entry per CDR3 protein. Counted here are about 1 million distinct CDR3 sequences, approximately 26% occurring once; the ten biggest clones make up about 0.8%. These data were also reused for a study on T cells of mothers and their children.

Sequences were obtained from blood. The receptor set was obtained from a girl aged 2 to 9 in good health.

This clonotype showed up just a few times. V usage is TRBV9 and J usage is TRBJ2-4; D could derive from TRBD1 or TRBD2 (6 bases each). Germline V gene lookup returns CDR1 SGDLS and CDR2 YYNGEE. The CDR3 is made up of 13 amino acids. The V and J ends lost 0 bases and 8 bases respectively, with 9 bases between them. CDR3 protein: CASSVGRGDIQYF. As DNA, the CDR3 is TGTGCCAGCAGCGTAGGAAGGGGGGACATTCAGTACTTC.

The gene calls are TRBV6-5 and TRBJ1-4; D is unresolved. CDR1 is MNHEY and CDR2 is SVGAGI in the germline V gene. There are 14 residues in the CDR3. Trimming took 2 bases from V and 0 from J, leaving 4 bases between them. CDR3 DNA sequence: TGTGCCAGCAGTTACGAAGCAACTAATGAAAAACTGTTTTTT. This codes for CASSYEATNEKLFF.

This sequence joins TRBV20-1 and TRBJ1-5, with D perhaps matching TRBD1 (5 bases). V was shortened by 3 bases and J by 3 bases, with 9 bases between the two germline ends. Germline values: CDR1 DFQATT, CDR2 SNEGSKA (reference sequence). The CDR3 is 13 amino acids. CDR3 amino acids: CSASDRPNQPQHF. The CDR3 nucleotides are TGCAGTGCTAGTGACAGACCCAATCAGCCCCAGCATTTT.

V and J are TRBV15 and TRBJ2-3; D remains ambiguous. Trimming left V 0 bases short and J 5 bases short, with 9 bases between. The germline V gene encodes CDR1 LNHNV and CDR2 YYDKDF (reference sequence). The length of the CDR3 is 14 residues. CDR3 protein: CATSRESSGDTQYF. CDR3 bases: TGTGCCACCAGCAGAGAGTCTAGTGGAGATACGCAGTATTTT. The variable domain in full, with the rest retrieved from reference TRBV15 and TRBJ2-3, is DAMVIQNPRYQVTQFGKPVTLSCSQTLNHNVMYWYQQKSSQAPKLLFHYYDKDFNNEADTPDNFQSRRPNTSFCFLDIRSPGLGDTAMYLCATSRESSGDTQYFGPGTRLTVL.

V is TRBV25-1 and J is TRBJ2-5; possibly TRBD2 for D (6 bases). Trimming left V 3 bases short and J 5 bases short, with 22 bases between. The CDR3 sequence is 17 residues long. Germline V gene data show CDR1 as MGHDK and CDR2 as SYGVNS. CDR3 loop: CASSEPRAFPGGETQYF. The CDR3 DNA is TGTGCCAGCAGTGAGCCCCGGGCCTTCCCAGGAGGGGAGACCCAGTACTTC. The variable domain in full, completed from reference TRBV25-1 and TRBJ2-5, reads EADIYQTPRYLVIGTGKKITLECSQTMGHDKMYWYQQDPGMELHLIHYSYGVNSTEKGDLSSESTVSRIRTEHFPLTLESARPSHTSQYLCASSEPRAFPGGETQYFGPGTRLLVL.

The rearrangement links TRBV5-1 to TRBJ1-4; D may be TRBD1 (5 bases). The CDR3 has 14 amino acids. CDR1 SGHRS and CDR2 YFSETQ come from the germline V gene. Deletions cut 3 bases from V and 6 bases from J, with 12 bases between. The CDR3 sequence: CASSSVGGDEKLFF. In nucleotides, the CDR3 is TGCGCCAGCAGCTCGGTCGGGGGGGATGAAAAACTGTTTTTT.

This clonotype has a handful of counts. The rearrangement joins TRBV20-1 to TRBJ1-4, with D possibly being TRBD1 (6 bases). V lost 3 bases and J 8 bases, leaving 16 bases between the germline ends. This CDR3 is built from 14 residues. Germline lookup yields CDR1 DFQATT and CDR2 SNEGSKA (reference sequence). This CDR3 reads CSASVWAGEEKLFF. The DNA for the CDR3 is TGCAGTGCTAGTGTTTGGGCAGGGGAGGAAAAACTGTTTTTT.

This sequence joins TRBV6-5 and TRBJ1-2; 8 nucleotides align to TRBD1. Trimming took 6 bases from V and 2 from J; bases not matched to a gene: 5. CDR1 and CDR2 (germline): MNHEY, SVGAGI. The CDR3 runs 14 residues. CDR3 protein: CASRRDRGNYGYTF. CDR3 in DNA: TGTGCCAGCAGACGCGACAGGGGAAACTATGGCTACACCTTC.

The chain links TRBV2 to TRBJ2-1; D remains ambiguous. V lost 2 bases, J lost 2 bases, and 10 bases lay in between. The CDR3 is 15 residues long. CDR1 is SNHLY, CDR2 FYNNEI, per germline. The CDR3, as DNA: TGTGCCAGCAGTGAATCCCGGAATGCCTACAATGAGCAGTTCTTC. Its protein is CASSESRNAYNEQFF.

This clonotype has only a few counts. CDR3 in amino acids: CASSPGPAANEKLFF. For the CDR3, the DNA is TGTGCCAGCAGTCCGGGGCCTGCGGCTAATGAAAAACTGTTTTTT. The chain employs TRBV27 and TRBJ1-4; D may be TRBD1 (5 bases). The CDR3 consists of 15 residues. Germline V gene lookup returns CDR1 MNHEY and CDR2 SMNVEV (reference sequence). V was cut by 5 bases and J by 3 bases, with 13 bases left in between.

This clonotype was detected a few times. The chain links TRBV4-1 to TRBJ2-1, with TRBD2 identical over 8 bases. Germline lookup yields CDR1 MGHRA and CDR2 YSYEKL. With 1 base clipped from V and 10 bases from J, the junction kept 9 bases outside the gene matches. The length of the CDR3 is 15 residues. The CDR3 bases are TGCGCCAGCAGCCAAGCGGGAGGGACTAGATCGGAGCAGTTCTTC. It translates to CASSQAGGTRSEQFF.

This clonotype was counted a few times. Being one base from a much bigger clone, this may be a read error. This chain links TRBV7-6 with TRBJ2-2; D remains unclear. Trimming took off 3 bases at V and 5 bases at J, with 4 bases between the two ends. Germline-derived CDR1 and CDR2 are SGHVS and FNYEAQ. The CDR3 contains 12 residues. CDR3 residues: CASSFKTGELFF. The CDR3 DNA reads as TGTGCCAGCAGCTTTAAGACCGGGGAGCTGTTTTTT.

This chain joins TRBV29-1 and TRBJ1-2, with a weak D call TRBD1 (6 bases). The CDR3 is 13 residues long. The V and J ends lost 7 bases and 2 bases respectively, with 14 bases between them. From germline, CDR1 is SQVTM and CDR2 ANQGSEA. This CDR3 is CSAEGHYNYGYTF. DNA for the CDR3: TGCAGCGCCGAGGGACATTACAACTATGGCTACACCTTC.

The chain employs TRBV4-3 and TRBJ1-2; 9 bases match TRBD1. The CDR3 is made up of 15 amino acids. V lost 2 bases to trimming and J lost 8 bases; unmatched junction nucleotides: 9. Germline V gene data show CDR1 as LGHNA and CDR2 as YSLEER. The chain's CDR3 is CASSQLPTGGEGYTF. The CDR3 coding sequence is TGCGCCAGCAGCCAACTACCCACAGGGGGCGAGGGCTACACCTTC.

A few counts support this clonotype. V is TRBV5-5 and J is TRBJ1-5; 7 bases line up with TRBD1. Germline CDR1 and CDR2: SGHKS and YYEKEE (reference sequence). V shed 4 bases and J 4 bases; nucleotides not matched to a gene: 5. This CDR3 contains 14 residues. The CDR3 bases are TGTGCCAGCAGCCGGGACAGCCAGAATCAGCCCCAGCATTTT. It codes for CASSRDSQNQPQHF.

This clonotype showed up just a few times. V gene TRBV5-1 combines with J gene TRBJ2-2, with D possibly being TRBD2 (6 bases). The CDR3 totals 15 residues. Germline CDR1 is SGHRS and CDR2 is YFSETQ. Between the trimmed V and J ends, which lost 4 bases and 2 bases, there was a span of 12 bases. The CDR3 coding sequence is TGCGCCAGCAGCGTTCTAGCGTTTAACACCGGGGAGCTGTTTTTT. It translates to CASSVLAFNTGELFF. Using reference TRBV5-1 and TRBJ2-2 for the parts outside the CDR3, the full variable domain is KAGVTQTPRYLIKTRGQQVTLSCSPISGHRSVSWYQQTPGQGLQFLFEYFSETQRNKGNFPGRFSGRQFSNSRSEMNVSTLELGDSALYLCASSVLAFNTGELFFGEGSRLTVL.

The chain uses TRBV4-3 and TRBJ1-4, with 9 bases fitting TRBD1. Germline values: CDR1 LGHNA, CDR2 YSLEER. This CDR3 contains 16 residues. V trimming: 1 base; J trimming: 7 bases; junction bases outside the gene matches: 7. CDR3 amino acids: CASSQGRTGEGEKLFF. The CDR3 DNA sequence: TGCGCCAGCAGCCAAGGGCGGACAGGGGAAGGTGAAAAACTGTTTTTT.

The table lists this clonotype with a few counts. This chain links TRBV5-1 with TRBJ2-5; 10 bases match TRBD2. The DNA end favors TRBJ2-1, so the J call may be wrong. The CDR3 contains 15 residues. CDR1 SGHRS and CDR2 YFSETQ come from the germline V gene. Here the CDR3 DNA reads TGCGCCAGCAGCTTGGATCCTAGCGGGAGACTTGAGCAGTTCTTC. It is translated as CASSLDPSGRLEQFF.

This clonotype was found a few times. The chain links TRBV28 to TRBJ1-2; D might be TRBD1 (5 bases). Germline V gene lookup returns CDR1 MDHEN and CDR2 SYDVKM. With 3 bases removed from V and 3 bases from J, the gap between germline ends came to 11 bases. The CDR3 is 14 amino acids. CDR3 protein: CASSFTGADYGYTF. The CDR3 bases are TGTGCCAGCAGTTTTACCGGGGCTGACTATGGCTACACCTTC.

This clonotype has more than one count but fewer than ten. The chain employs TRBV7-3 and TRBJ2-5, with D unresolved. The better agreement between TRBJ2-1 and the DNA end casts doubt on the J call. The CDR3 has 13 residues. From germline, CDR1 is SGHTA and CDR2 FQGTGA. Here the CDR3 DNA reads TGTGCCAGCAGCTTATTGGCATCGGGTGAGCAGTTCTTC. Translation gives CASSLLASGEQFF.

This clonotype turned up a few times. The chain employs TRBV12-3 or TRBV12-4 and TRBJ2-7; D not certain. The CDR3 loop spans 13 amino acids. The V end lost 1 base, the J end lost 5 bases, and 9 bases lay between the germline ends. CDR3 protein: CASSLVGHNEQYF. The CDR3 DNA reads as TGTGCCAGCAGTTTAGTAGGGCACAACGAGCAGTACTTC.

The chain links TRBV20-1 to TRBJ2-5, with 10 positions matching TRBD2. CDR1 is DFQATT, CDR2 SNEGSKA, per germline (reference sequence). The CDR3 runs 13 residues. Trimming at V came to 4 bases and at J to 4 bases, leaving 3 bases not matched to a gene. The CDR3 here is CSAKRGGLETQYF. CDR3 coding DNA: TGCAGTGCTAAGCGGGGGGGCCTAGAGACCCAGTACTTC.

This clonotype has just a few counts. Here the CDR3 DNA reads TGTGCCAGCAGTGAACTCGGGGGGCCCCGCGGTGAAAAACTGTTTTTT. It translates to CASSELGGPRGEKLFF. This chain connects TRBV25-1 to TRBJ1-4, with D maybe TRBD1 (6 bases). CDR1 and CDR2 (germline): MGHDK, SYGVNS. The CDR3 length is 16 residues. V was trimmed by 2 bases and J by 7 bases, leaving 17 bases between them.